One and the same sample provided the 21 T cell receptor beta chains below, sequenced in a study of T cell clonality in common variable immunodeficiency (dated by TCRdb to about 2015). These TCRs are of unknown antigen specificity. The library relied on the immunoSEQ multiplex PCR assay. As stored in TCRdb, this immuneACCESS dataset retains in-frame rearrangements with V and J assigned. A fraction of the clones does not appear; measured against another copy, unresolved V genes explain less than half of the discrepancy, and the remainder lacks a known reason. This sample has fewer than 25,000 clones, none of them a singleton. The ten largest clones represent more than 20% of the sample. Overall study results and their limits: Reportedly, TCRbeta sequences from CVID had fewer deletions and N-nucleotide insertions, and highly modified clones with 13 or more V deletions were absent from CVID.

Material: peripheral blood mononuclear cells. These receptors were taken from a human donor with common variable immunodeficiency.

For this clone: The sequence runs out 3 residues before the end of the CDR3; the remainder is reconstructed from the germline J gene. This chain connects TRBV6-2 or TRBV6-3 to TRBJ1-1; a possible D gene is TRBD1 (5 bases). Trimming removed 9 bases at V and 0 bases at J, with 8 bases between. From germline, CDR1 is MNHEY and CDR2 SVGEGT. The CDR3 runs to 12 residues. The part of the CDR3 DNA that was read is TGTGCCAGTTCGACAGTGAACACTGAA. It translates to CASSTVNTE. The CDR3 in its entirety is CASSTVNTEAFF.

This clone was observed a few times. Read data end 3 residues before the CDR3 end; the end is taken from the germline J gene. The V gene is TRBV6-2 or TRBV6-3, the J gene TRBJ2-3; 7 positions agree with TRBD1. The CDR3 extends over 16 amino acids. V shed 6 bases, J shed 3 bases, and the junction held 12 bases outside the gene matches. Germline V CDR1 and CDR2: MNHEY, SVGEGT. The part of the CDR3 DNA that was read is TGTGCCAGCAGCTCTCGACAGGGTCAATATACAGATACG. Amino acids: CASSSRQGQYTDT. In full, the CDR3 is CASSSRQGQYTDTQYF.

This clone was observed a few times. Read sequence stops 3 residues before the CDR3 end, and the germline J gene provides the missing end. The V call is TRBV18, the J call TRBJ2-3; D is unclear. This CDR3 is 13 amino acids long. The V gene lost 2 bases and the J gene lost 2 bases, with 5 bases spanning the gap. CDR1 is KGHSH, CDR2 LQKENI, per germline. The part of the CDR3 DNA that was read is TGTGCCAGCTCACCAGCACTCACAGATACG. Translated: CASSPALTDT. In full, the CDR3 is CASSPALTDTQYF.

This clone was observed a few times. The read comes to an end 3 residues before the CDR3 does, leaving the germline J gene to fill in the end. This sequence joins TRBV7-2 and TRBJ2-2; TRBD2 aligns across 7 bases. The CDR3 is made up of 14 amino acids. The V and J ends lost 5 bases and 4 bases, in that order; junction bases with no gene match: 4. In germline, CDR1 is SGHTA, CDR2 FQGNSA. The CDR3 DNA, read in part, is TGTGCCAGCAGCCAAGGGACTATCACCGGGGAG. Translating gives CASSQGTITGE. The entire CDR3 sequence reads CASSQGTITGELFF.

Remarks on this clone: With the read ending 3 residues before the CDR3 end, the germline J gene is used to fill in that end. The V gene is TRBV7-2, the J gene TRBJ2-1, with D hard to call. Germline CDR1 reads SGHTA; CDR2 reads FQGNSA. CDR3 size: 13 residues. Trimming stripped 5 bases from V and 4 bases from J, with 9 bases between. The sequenced CDR3 bases are TGTGCCAGCAGCCTCAACTTTTACAATGAG. It is translated as CASSLNFYNE. The whole CDR3 protein reads CASSLNFYNEQFF. Full variable domain (rest looked up from reference TRBV7-2 and TRBJ2-1): GAGVSQSPSNKVTEKGKDVELRCDPISGHTALYWYRQSLGQGLEFLIYFQGNSAPDKSGLPSDRFSAERTGGSVSTLTIQRTQQEDSAVYLCASSLNFYNEQFFGPGTRLTVL.

To note about this clone: Read coverage stops 3 residues before the CDR3 terminus; the germline J gene supplies the remainder. The chain combines TRBV19 with TRBJ1-1; D uncertain. The germline V gene encodes CDR1 LNHDA and CDR2 SQIVND (reference sequence). The CDR3 is made up of 14 amino acids. The CDR3 sequence: CASSIRFVGLEAFF. The DNA read from the CDR3 is TGTGCCAGTAGTATTCGATTCGTGGGCCTAGAA.

This clone was counted only a few times. CDR3 region: CASSIKRFGEQFF. CDR3 DNA, as far as it was read: TGTGCCAGTAGTATCAAGCGGTTTGGTGAG. The V and J genes are TRBV19 and TRBJ2-1; D is perhaps TRBD2 (5 bases). The read finishes 3 residues shy of the CDR3 end, and the germline J gene is used to complete it. Germline CDR1 is LNHDA and CDR2 is SQIVND (reference sequence). The V end was cut by 3 bases, the J end by 9 bases, with 12 bases between. The CDR3 spans 13 residues.

A few counts support this clone. The read ends 3 residues early relative to the CDR3; the germline J gene fills the gap. The chain combines TRBV19 with TRBJ1-6; 12 nucleotides line up with TRBD1. J was trimmed by 6 bases and V by 8 bases; bases with no gene match: 11. The CDR3 extends over 17 amino acids. In germline, CDR1 is LNHDA, CDR2 SQIVND (reference sequence). The CDR3 DNA, read in part, is TGTGCCAGTCGAACGGGGGGACAGGGGGCCTCTAATTCACCC. Translated: CASRTGGQGASNSP. In full, the CDR3 reads CASRTGGQGASNSPLHF. The full variable domain, in which reference TRBV19 and TRBJ1-6 provide the parts outside the CDR3, is DGGITQSPKYLFRKEGQNVTLSCEQNLNHDAMYWYRQDPGQGLRLIYYSQIVNDFQKGDIAEGYSVSREKKESFPLTVTSAQKNPTAFYLCASRTGGQGASNSPLHFGNGTRLTVT.

As regards this clone: The CDR3 is cut off 3 residues early in the read; its end comes from the germline J gene. The V gene is TRBV6-1, the J gene TRBJ2-5; D is perhaps TRBD2 (6 bases). The V end lost 2 bases, the J end lost 2 bases, and 15 bases lay between the germline ends. This CDR3 has 16 residues. CDR1 MNHNS and CDR2 SASEGT come from the germline V gene. This CDR3 reads CASSETEGLKQETQYF. Incomplete CDR3 DNA: TGTGCCAGCAGTGAAACGGAGGGACTGAAACAAGAGACC.

About this clone itself: The read terminates 3 residues ahead of where the CDR3 ends, so the germline J gene completes it. The rearrangement links TRBV7-3 to TRBJ2-3, with TRBD1 matching over 8 bases. The CDR3 extends over 16 amino acids. V lost 1 base and J lost 6; bases outside the gene matches: 9. Germline lookup yields CDR1 SGHTA and CDR2 FQGTGA. CDR3 bases read: TGTGCCAGCAGCTTAATTCCGACAGGGGCGGGCGATACG. Translated: CASSLIPTGAGDT. The entire CDR3 protein is CASSLIPTGAGDTQYF.

This clone was picked up many times. Read data end 3 residues before the CDR3 end; the end is taken from the germline J gene. The chain combines TRBV5-1 with TRBJ2-7; D not resolved. Germline V gene data show CDR1 as SGHRS and CDR2 as YFSETQ. This CDR3 is built from 17 residues. Trimming stripped 4 bases from V and 2 bases from J, with 22 bases between. CDR3 sequence: CASSSFDFKLFTYEQYF. The covered CDR3 bases are TGCGCCAGCAGCAGCTTCGACTTTAAATTATTTACCTACGAG. The variable domain in full, completed from reference TRBV5-1 and TRBJ2-7, reads KAGVTQTPRYLIKTRGQQVTLSCSPISGHRSVSWYQQTPGQGLQFLFEYFSETQRNKGNFPGRFSGRQFSNSRSEMNVSTLELGDSALYLCASSSFDFKLFTYEQYFGPGTRLTVT.

As concerns this clone: The read halts 3 residues ahead of the CDR3 end, with the missing end drawn from the germline J gene. The chain recombines TRBV29-1 with TRBJ2-3; a weak D match, TRBD2 (6 bases). The CDR3 totals 13 residues. Germline V gene data show CDR1 as SQVTM and CDR2 as ANQGSEA. V lost 6 bases and J lost 2, with 12 bases in between. The CDR3: CSVLGLHTDTQYF. The CDR3 bases that were read are TGCAGCGTGCTGGGACTGCACACAGATACG.

This clone was detected many times. The CDR3 here is CASSLAMSGGAYEQYF. CDR3 DNA (partial): TGCGCCAGCAGCTTGGCCATGAGCGGGGGGGCATACGAG. The chain links TRBV5-1 to TRBJ2-7, with 10 bases fitting TRBD2. The CDR3 end falls 3 residues outside the read, so it is completed with the germline J gene. Unmatched junction bases numbered 7, after V lost 0 bases and J lost 4 bases. The CDR3 contains 16 residues. CDR1 and CDR2 from the germline V gene are SGHRS and YFSETQ. The full variable domain, its missing parts supplied by reference TRBV5-1 and TRBJ2-7, is KAGVTQTPRYLIKTRGQQVTLSCSPISGHRSVSWYQQTPGQGLQFLFEYFSETQRNKGNFPGRFSGRQFSNSRSEMNVSTLELGDSALYLCASSLAMSGGAYEQYFGPGTRLTVT.

This clone occurred a few times. The read falls 3 residues short of the CDR3 end, and the missing part is taken from the germline J gene. The chain recombines TRBV2 with TRBJ1-6, with 7 bases lining up with TRBD1. V lost 3 bases and J lost 8; bases outside the gene matches: 4. There are 14 residues in the CDR3. Germline V lookup: CDR1 SNHLY, CDR2 FYNNEI. The sequenced part of the CDR3 DNA is TGTGCCAGCAGTGAGGAGACAGGGCATTCACCC. This gives the protein CASSEETGHSP. The complete CDR3 protein is CASSEETGHSPLHF.

On this clone itself: Read data end 3 residues before the CDR3 end; the end is taken from the germline J gene. V usage is TRBV30 and J usage is TRBJ1-2, with D possibly TRBD1 on 5 matching bases. In germline, CDR1 is GTSNPN, CDR2 SVGIG (reference sequence). Trimming took off 7 bases at V and 4 bases at J, with 10 bases between the two ends. The CDR3 covers 11 residues. Incomplete CDR3 DNA: TGTGCCTTAAGACAGAGCTATGGC. It encodes CALRQSYG. The entire CDR3 protein reads CALRQSYGYTF. Supplemented by reference TRBV30 and TRBJ1-2, the full variable domain reads SQTIHQWPATLVQPVGSPLSLECTVEGTSNPNLYWYRQAAGRGLQLLFYSVGIGQISSEVPQNLSASRPQDRQFILSSKKLLLSDSGFYLCALRQSYGYTFGSGTRLTVV.

This clone occurred many times. Coverage ceases 3 residues before the CDR3 finishes, and the germline J gene fills in the end. V is TRBV29-1 and J is TRBJ2-3; D gene ambiguous. The CDR3 has 16 amino acids. CDR1 is SQVTM and CDR2 is ANQGSEA in the germline V gene. V was cut by 4 bases and J by 0 bases, with 17 bases left in between. CDR3 protein: CSVVAKSRHSTDTQYF. CDR3 bases read: TGCAGCGTTGTCGCCAAATCGCGGCATAGCACAGATACG.

This clone appeared many times. Read data end 3 residues before the CDR3 end; the end is taken from the germline J gene. This chain uses TRBV20-1 with TRBJ1-3; D unclear. The CDR3 spans 14 residues. V dropped 1 base and J dropped 0 bases, with 7 bases sitting between them. Germline CDR1 reads DFQATT; CDR2 reads SNEGSKA (reference sequence). This chain's CDR3 is CSARGTSSGNTIYF. CDR3 bases read: TGCAGTGCTAGAGGCACTAGCTCTGGAAACACC.

Regarding this clone: Read data end 3 residues before the CDR3 end; the end is taken from the germline J gene. V usage is TRBV6-1 and J usage is TRBJ2-1; 11 positions agree with TRBD1. The J segment lost 8 bases and the V segment lost 2 bases, leaving 14 bases of the junction unmatched. The CDR3 runs 18 residues. The V gene's germline CDR1 is MNHNS and CDR2 SASEGT. This CDR3 reads CASSERGLRTGGADEQFF. CDR3 bases read: TGTGCCAGCAGTGAAAGGGGGCTTCGGACAGGGGGCGCGGATGAG.

This clone was observed a handful of times. The read terminates 3 residues before the CDR3 end, so the remaining end is supplied by the germline J gene. V and J are TRBV18 and TRBJ2-3, with 11 bases identical to TRBD2. V lost 0 bases to trimming and J lost 6 bases; unmatched junction nucleotides: 11. Germline loops: CDR1 KGHSH, CDR2 LQKENI. The length of the CDR3 is 18 residues. The CDR3 reads CASSPPGLAEPLGDTQYF. The CDR3 DNA, read in part, is TGTGCCAGCTCACCACCGGGACTAGCGGAACCCCTCGGGGATACG.

There are a few counts of this clone. The read is 3 residues too short to cover the CDR3 end, so that end is filled in from the germline J gene. The chain carries TRBV6-2 or TRBV6-3 and TRBJ1-2; weak D call: TRBD1 (6 bases). The CDR3 is 14 amino acids. The V end lost 7 bases, the J end lost 6 bases, and 18 bases lay between the germline ends. CDR1 MNHEY and CDR2 SVGEGT come from the germline V gene. The CDR3 protein is CASTRTEYKNGYTF. CDR3 DNA (partial): TGTGCCAGCACCCGGACAGAGTACAAAAATGGC.

This clone was observed a few times. Read data end 3 residues before the CDR3 end; the end is taken from the germline J gene. The chain links TRBV5-6 to TRBJ2-7; TRBD1 aligns across 7 bases. The trim removed 2 bases at V and 3 bases at J, leaving 5 bases unmatched. Per the germline V gene, CDR1 is SGHDT and CDR2 is YYEEEE. The CDR3 has 14 residues. Incomplete CDR3 DNA: TGTGCCAGCAGCTTCAAGACAGGGTTCTACGAG. It specifies CASSFKTGFYE. The complete CDR3 sequence is CASSFKTGFYEQYF.